This TCR beta chain comes out of a study of regulatory T cells in long-lasting Graves disease. Study-level points and caveats: Persistent Graves' patients showed less TCR diversity than newly diagnosed ones.

For this clonotype: What it binds is not known. A read error likely explains this, since a far larger clone differs by one base.

Indicated time point: newly diagnosed GD, antithyroid drugs for less than 3 months. PBMC RNA was the source of the TCR library. This CDR3 is built from 16 residues. Germline V gene data show CDR1 as SNHLY and CDR2 as FYNNEI. V was pared by 4 bases and J by 7 bases, with 12 bases of the junction left unmatched. Arm-PCR of CDR3 regions and iRepertoire HTBI primers were used to build TCR beta libraries. TCRdb re-called the multiplex PCR reads with MiXCR, one entry per CDR3 protein. The data show 400,000 to 500,000 distinct CDR3 sequences, about 15% seen once. In addition, the sample was reused for a study of T cells in Graves' hyperthyroidism and ophthalmopathy.

The V gene is TRBV2, the J gene TRBJ2-7; 11 nucleotides agree with TRBD1. This specimen consisted of peripheral blood mononuclear cells (PBMCs), obtained at new diagnosis, from a patient treated with antithyroid drugs. This sequence originates from a woman between 35 and 50 years old with Graves disease. CDR3 loop: CASSALGTGGKNEQYF. CDR3 coding DNA: TGTGCCAGCAGTGCCTTAGGGACAGGGGGTAAGAATGAGCAGTACTTC.